This T cell receptor beta chain was captured in a study of blood T cell repertoires in COVID-19 (dated by TCRdb to 2020 to 2022). About the study as a whole: Samples covering the acute and convalescent phases of COVID-19 were provided by collaborators in the United States, Italy and Spain. The prospective study material was composed of cDNA or gDNA derived from T cells, B-cell-depleted T cells, or PBMCs. Deeply sampled blood TCRbeta repertoires from subjects exposed to, actively infected with, or recovered from COVID-19 were included in the dataset. A freely available public database, intended as a resource for researchers studying the immune response to SARS-CoV-2, is where the repertoires were released. The samples were drawn from the first 160 participants of the ongoing ImmuneRACE study and from more than 1,000 subjects provided by 6 global collaborators. Sample metadata almost always included a de-identified subject ID, COVID-19 status, age in years and sex. Where available, HLA class I and class II types were taken from metadata supplied by the sample provider and were not determined by assay-based typing.

Study-level results and caveats: How much clinical and demographic metadata was included differed by source and by participant, and the metadata was provided uncurated.

Details on this clone: This receptor's antigen is unknown. There are no base qualities to consult, and no much larger clone falls within one base.

V has 2 bases trimmed and J has 7 bases trimmed; junction bases matching no gene number 9. For CDR1 and CDR2, the germline V gene lists LGHNT and FRNRAP. From cysteine to phenylalanine, the CDR3 is 15 amino acids long. The kept DNA is CDR3 alone, 45 bases in frame from the first base. TCRbeta CDR3 regions were amplified from genomic DNA using the immunoSEQ Assay, a bias-controlled multiplex PCR. Processing in the source paper ran as follows. The number of nucleated cells in each sample was estimated by amplification of reference gene primers within the assay. To quantify the absolute abundance of each unique TCRbeta CDR3 rearrangement, sequence reads were collapsed and filtered. For each sample, productive Simpson clonality was calculated as the square root of Simpson's diversity index over productive rearrangements. TCRdb's version of the immuneACCESS table is confined to in-frame rearrangements and falls short of the full clone set. An unresolved V gene accounts for under half of the shortfall where checked; the remainder is of unknown origin. D and trimming come from the DNA, and the V and J calls and clone size come from that table. A total of 110,000 or so clones appear in this sample, around 81% of them only once. The top ten clonotypes cover 10% of the sample.

Collaborating institutions collected whole blood in K2EDTA tubes following their own protocols. For TCRbeta analysis, collaborators shipped samples as frozen whole blood, isolated PBMCs, or DNA extracted from either of those sample types. The rearrangement joined TRBV12-5 to TRBJ1-2; a stretch of 8 junction bases matches TRBD1. The clonotype comes from a human donor in a cohort sampled during active COVID-19. The specimen was peripheral blood. The CDR3 region reads CASGLSGRGLGGYTF. Here is the DNA: TGTGCTAGTGGTTTGTCGGGCAGGGGGCTTGGTGGCTACACCTTC.